The next 17 T cell receptor beta chains were all read from a single sample in a study of blood T cell repertoires in COVID-19. Profiling relied on immunoSEQ multiplex PCR, and the TCRdb table lists in-frame clones only, not all of them. The sample has about 280,000 clones, around 90% seen once. Specimen: peripheral blood. Every receptor here comes from a man aged 18 to 29 with active or convalescent COVID-19.

The CDR3 sequence is CASSLAVLAGGRGTDTQYF. The CDR3 nucleotides read TGTGCCAGCAGCTTGGCCGTTCTAGCGGGGGGGCGGGGCACAGATACGCAGTATTTT. The V and J genes are TRBV5-4 and TRBJ2-3; the match to TRBD2 covers 12 bases. From germline, CDR1 is SGHNT and CDR2 YYREEE (reference sequence). The CDR3 loop spans 19 amino acids. V lost 0 bases to trimming and J lost 1 base; unmatched junction nucleotides: 9.

This sequence joins TRBV5-5 and TRBJ2-3; weak D call: TRBD1 (6 bases). Trimming removed 3 bases at V and 2 bases at J, with 13 bases between. The CDR3 sequence is 15 residues long. CDR1 and CDR2 from the germline V gene are SGHKS and YYEKEE (reference sequence). The CDR3, as DNA: TGTGCCAGCAGCTCCCAGGGGATATACACAGATACGCAGTATTTT. It encodes CASSSQGIYTDTQYF.

The chain links TRBV2 to TRBJ1-2, with D tentatively TRBD1 (6 bases). CDR3 size: 14 residues. CDR1 and CDR2 (germline): SNHLY, FYNNEI. V shed 7 bases and J shed 2 bases, with 14 bases lying between them. The CDR3, as DNA: TGTGCCAGCACTACAGGGATCCTGAACTATGGCTACACCTTC. Its protein is CASTTGILNYGYTF. The entire variable domain, with the rest obtained from reference TRBV2 and TRBJ1-2, is as follows: EPEVTQTPSHQVTQMGQEVILRCVPISNHLYFYWYRQILGQKVEFLVSFYNNEISEKSEIFDDQFSVERPDGSNFTLKIRSTKLEDSAMYFCASTTGILNYGYTFGSGTRLTVV.

V gene TRBV7-2 combines with J gene TRBJ2-2; D is possibly TRBD1 (6 bases). The CDR3 totals 15 residues. Germline V CDR1 and CDR2: SGHTA, FQGNSA. Trimming left V 5 bases short and J 5 bases short, with 15 bases between. The CDR3 DNA reads as TGTGCCAGCAGCCAGACGGGACACTATACCGGGGAGCTGTTTTTT. This gives the protein CASSQTGHYTGELFF.

This chain connects TRBV29-1 to TRBJ1-2, with a possible D match to TRBD1 (6 bases). Deletions cut 0 bases from V and 4 bases from J, with 15 bases between. This CDR3 contains 15 residues. Germline CDR1 SQVTM, CDR2 ANQGSEA. CDR3: CSVEEIRETGYGYTF. For the CDR3, the DNA is TGCAGCGTTGAAGAAATTCGAGAGACAGGCTATGGCTACACCTTC.

V is TRBV27 and J is TRBJ1-2, with D maybe TRBD1 (5 bases). V shed 1 base and J shed 4 bases, with 16 bases lying between them. The CDR3 spans 16 residues. In germline, CDR1 is MNHEY, CDR2 SMNVEV (reference sequence). The DNA for the CDR3 is TGTGCCAGCAGTTTATTCGCGACAGATGCTTTCTATGGCTACACCTTC. This codes for CASSLFATDAFYGYTF.

The chain couples TRBV29-1 to TRBJ1-2; TRBD1 agrees at 8 bases. Trimming cost V 3 bases and J 0 bases; bases outside gene matches: 6. This CDR3 spans 15 amino acids. Germline CDR1 SQVTM, CDR2 ANQGSEA. The CDR3 here is CSVEPGGQANYGYTF. The CDR3 DNA reads as TGCAGCGTTGAGCCCGGGGGACAGGCTAACTATGGCTACACCTTC.

The chain links TRBV5-6 to TRBJ1-2; 8 positions match TRBD1. Germline loops: CDR1 SGHDT, CDR2 YYEEEE. V shed 0 bases and J 3 bases; nucleotides not matched to a gene: 4. CDR3 length: 15 amino acids. CDR3 nucleotide sequence: TGTGCCAGCAGCTTGGCCCCAGGGGGCGACTATGGCTACACCTTC. Residues: CASSLAPGGDYGYTF. The whole variable domain, remainder taken from reference TRBV5-6 and TRBJ1-2, is DAGVTQSPTHLIKTRGQQVTLRCSPKSGHDTVSWYQQALGQGPQFIFQYYEEEERQRGNFPDRFSGHQFPNYSSELNVNALLLGDSALYLCASSLAPGGDYGYTFGSGTRLTVV.

The rearrangement uses TRBV9 and TRBJ2-3; perhaps TRBD1 as D (6 bases). This CDR3 has 14 residues. The germline V gene has CDR1 SGDLS and CDR2 YYNGEE. The V end was cut by 3 bases, the J end by 4 bases, with 12 bases between. CDR3 in amino acids: CASSGTDSSDTQYF. For the CDR3, the DNA is TGTGCCAGCAGCGGAACGGACAGCTCAGATACGCAGTATTTT.

This sequence joins TRBV4-1 and TRBJ2-1; the D gene is possibly TRBD2 (5 bases). The germline V gene encodes CDR1 MGHRA and CDR2 YSYEKL. CDR3 length: 17 amino acids. V lost 4 bases, J lost 2 bases, and 18 bases lay in between. The CDR3 region is CASSPEGPSSAYNEQFF. In nucleotides, the CDR3 is TGCGCCAGCAGCCCCGAAGGCCCTAGCTCAGCCTACAATGAGCAGTTCTTC.

This chain uses TRBV28 with TRBJ1-4; the D gene is possibly TRBD1 (6 bases). Germline lookup yields CDR1 MDHEN and CDR2 SYDVKM. V was trimmed by 10 bases and J by 4 bases, leaving 13 bases between them. This CDR3 contains 13 residues. Written as DNA, the CDR3 is TGTGCCACTGGGGACAACCATAATGAAAAACTGTTTTTT. This sequence encodes CATGDNHNEKLFF.

J is TRBJ2-7 and V is TRBV23-1, with 7 positions matching TRBD1. TRBV23-1 is an ORF, with its function uncertain. The ends lost 10 bases at V and 0 bases at J; junction bases unmatched: 15. CDR3 length equals 16 residues. CDR3 in DNA: TGCGCCACCCACCCCGGGACAGCCCAGCGCTCCTACGAGCAGTACTTC. This gives the protein CATHPGTAQRSYEQYF.

The chain combines TRBV19 with TRBJ1-5; 10 bases map to TRBD1. Germline CDR1 is LNHDA and CDR2 is SQIVND (reference sequence). The trim removed 7 bases at V and 7 bases at J, leaving 4 bases unmatched. This CDR3 spans 13 amino acids. This CDR3 reads CASKGQGDQPQHF. CDR3 DNA: TGTGCCAGTAAAGGACAGGGGGACCAGCCCCAGCATTTT. The whole variable domain, remainder taken from reference TRBV19 and TRBJ1-5, is DGGITQSPKYLFRKEGQNVTLSCEQNLNHDAMYWYRQDPGQGLRLIYYSQIVNDFQKGDIAEGYSVSREKKESFPLTVTSAQKNPTAFYLCASKGQGDQPQHFGDGTRLSIL.

This rearrangement joins TRBV27 to TRBJ2-3; 7 bases map to TRBD2. J was trimmed by 7 bases and V by 5 bases; bases with no gene match: 15. Germline V gene data show CDR1 as MNHEY and CDR2 as SMNVEV (reference sequence). CDR3 length: 16 amino acids. DNA for the CDR3: TGTGCCAGCAGTAGAGAGGCGGGGGACCTGATCAATACGCAGTATTTT. This gives the protein CASSREAGDLINTQYF.

The chain joins TRBV19 to TRBJ1-1; no firm D call. Per the germline V gene, CDR1 is LNHDA and CDR2 is SQIVND (reference sequence). The CDR3 consists of 14 residues. Deletions cut 3 bases from V and 1 base from J, with 9 bases between. CDR3 sequence: CASSIFGSNTEAFF. The CDR3 DNA follows: TGTGCCAGTAGTATCTTCGGGTCGAACACTGAAGCTTTCTTT.

V is TRBV18 and J is TRBJ2-3; TRBD2 matches 7 bases. The CDR3 is made up of 14 amino acids. Germline V gene sequence: CDR1 KGHSH, CDR2 LQKENI. The J segment lost 0 bases and the V segment lost 5 bases, leaving 2 bases of the junction unmatched. This CDR3 reads CASSSGVSTDTQYF. CDR3 coding DNA: TGTGCCAGCTCAAGCGGGGTTAGCACAGATACGCAGTATTTT.

A remark on this clone: The junction departs from germline at one end; a sequencing error may be responsible. V usage is TRBV7-3 and J usage is TRBJ1-3; TRBD1 is a possible D gene (6 bases). The germline gives CDR1 SGHTA, CDR2 FQGTGA. This CDR3 is 14 amino acids long. This CDR3 is CASSLGDIGDTIYF. CDR3 in DNA: TGTGCCAGCAGCTTAGGGGACATTGGAGACACCATATATTTT.